The 2 T cell receptor beta chains below all came from one sample that was sequenced in a study of T cell clonality in common variable immunodeficiency. Study-level findings and limits: In common variable immunodeficiency, TCR beta chains reportedly carried fewer deletions and N-nucleotide insertions.

TCRdb's table, derived via immunoSEQ multiplex PCR, lists solely in-frame clones and lacks some. The sample contains 25,000 to 35,000 clones, none of them singletons. Their target antigens are unknown. Sequencing was performed on peripheral blood mononuclear cells. The receptors derive from a human donor with common variable immunodeficiency.

A word on this clone: The read terminates 3 residues before the CDR3 end, so the remaining end is supplied by the germline J gene. The rearrangement uses TRBV7-9 and TRBJ1-2; possible D gene TRBD1, 5 bases. CDR3 length equals 13 residues. The germline CDR1 and CDR2 sequences are SEHNR and FQNEAQ (reference sequence). The V end was cut by 2 bases, the J end by 4 bases, with 8 bases between. CDR3 DNA (partial): TGTGCCAGCAGCTTACAGGGTCGCTATGGC. Translated, it gives CASSLQGRYG. The whole CDR3 protein is CASSLQGRYGYTF.

This clone was seen repeatedly, ten times or more. The read ends 3 residues shy of where the CDR3 ends; the end is completed using the germline J gene. The rearrangement links TRBV20-1 to TRBJ1-1; D unresolved. The V gene's germline CDR1 is DFQATT and CDR2 SNEGSKA (reference sequence). The CDR3 contains 13 residues. The V end lost 5 bases, the J end lost 4 bases, and 14 bases lay between the germline ends. The CDR3 loop reads CSAYGDGVTEAFF. CDR3 DNA (partial): TGCAGTGCTTACGGAGACGGGGTCACTGAA.